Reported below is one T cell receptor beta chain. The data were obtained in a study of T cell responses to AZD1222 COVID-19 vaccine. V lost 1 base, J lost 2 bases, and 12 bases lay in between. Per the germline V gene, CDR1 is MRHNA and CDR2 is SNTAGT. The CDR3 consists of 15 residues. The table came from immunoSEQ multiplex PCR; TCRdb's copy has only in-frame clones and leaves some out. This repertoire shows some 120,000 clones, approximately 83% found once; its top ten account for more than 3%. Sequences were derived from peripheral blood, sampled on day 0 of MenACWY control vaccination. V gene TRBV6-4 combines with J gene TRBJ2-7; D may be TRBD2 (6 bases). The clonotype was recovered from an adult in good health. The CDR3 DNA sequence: TGTGCCAGCAGTGACTTACAGGAGGGCACCTACGAGCAGTACTTC. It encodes CASSDLQEGTYEQYF.